The 11 T cell receptor beta chains listed next were all sequenced from one sample in a study of cytomegalovirus exposure and HLA in healthy donors. The primer mix had 60 Vbeta and 13 Jbeta primers. Libraries were prepared by immunoSEQ multiplex PCR; TCRdb keeps only in-frame clonotypes and omits some of them. The table has 100,000 or so clones, more than 55% seen once. Sequencing was carried out using PBMCs. These receptors originate from a woman under 40 in good health and CMV-seropositive.

This clone is classed as medium-sized. The genes are TRBV27 and TRBJ2-1; possible D gene TRBD1, 5 bases. Germline V CDR1 and CDR2: MNHEY, SMNVEV (reference sequence). Between the trimmed V and J ends, which lost 5 bases and 5 bases, there was a span of 13 bases. The CDR3 extends over 14 amino acids. The CDR3 region has the DNA TGTGCCAGCAGTGCGACCTCCAGGGACAATGAGCAGTTCTTC. This encodes CASSATSRDNEQFF.

The genes are TRBV7-8 and TRBJ1-2; no reliable D call. Germline loops: CDR1 SGHVS, CDR2 FQNEAQ. This CDR3 is built from 14 residues. Trimming cost V 1 base and J 0 bases, with 6 bases left between them. Written as DNA, the CDR3 is TGTGCCAGCAGCTTAGGCAACTCTAACTATGGCTACACCTTC. This translates into CASSLGNSNYGYTF.

The sample holds a few counts of this clone. The V and J genes are TRBV5-1 and TRBJ1-4, with 12 nucleotides matching TRBD1. The CDR3 covers 20 residues. V gave up 4 bases and J gave up 2 bases; unmatched junction bases: 15. Germline V gene lookup returns CDR1 SGHRS and CDR2 YFSETQ. Here the CDR3 reads CASSRLGPGQGAPTNEKLFF. Here the CDR3 DNA reads TGCGCCAGCAGCCGTCTAGGACCGGGACAGGGGGCGCCGACTAATGAAAAACTGTTTTTT.

This chain joins TRBV7-8 and TRBJ1-4, with D uncertain. Germline-derived CDR1 and CDR2 are SGHVS and FQNEAQ. V dropped 5 bases and J dropped 1 base, with 11 bases sitting between them. The CDR3 loop spans 15 amino acids. The CDR3 reads CASSPPSLTNEKLFF. The CDR3, as DNA: TGTGCCAGCAGCCCCCCGTCCTTAACTAATGAAAAACTGTTTTTT.

The genes are TRBV28 and TRBJ1-2; 8 nucleotides agree with TRBD1. Germline loops: CDR1 MDHEN, CDR2 SYDVKM. V lost 4 bases to trimming and J lost 4 bases; unmatched junction nucleotides: 8. The CDR3 loop spans 15 amino acids. In DNA form, the CDR3 reads TGTGCCAGCAGTTCTGGGACAGGTCTGATCTATGGCTACACCTTC. Translating gives CASSSGTGLIYGYTF.

This rearrangement joins TRBV6-6 to TRBJ2-5, with TRBD1 as a possible D gene (6 bases). The CDR3 totals 12 residues. The V end was cut by 6 bases, the J end by 2 bases, with 7 bases between. Germline V CDR1 and CDR2: MNHNY, SVGAGI (reference sequence). CDR3 loop: CASRRGQETQYF. CDR3 coding DNA: TGTGCCAGCAGAAGGGGGCAAGAGACCCAGTACTTC.

This chain joins TRBV2 and TRBJ2-7, with 8 nucleotides matching TRBD2. After removal of 8 bases from V and 4 bases from J, the junction contained 7 bases not matched to a gene. The CDR3 consists of 13 residues. Germline V lookup: CDR1 SNHLY, CDR2 FYNNEI. CDR3: CASDRGGAYEQYF. CDR3 DNA: TGTGCCAGCGATCGGGGGGGGGCTTACGAGCAGTACTTC.

The rearrangement links TRBV13 to TRBJ2-6; no clear D. This CDR3 is built from 15 residues. Germline V gives CDR1 PRHDT, CDR2 FYEKMQ (reference sequence). V lost 3 bases to trimming and J lost 0 bases, with 6 bases between them. The CDR3 here is CASSFQFSGANVLTF. CDR3 nucleotides: TGTGCCAGCAGCTTTCAGTTCTCTGGGGCCAACGTCCTGACTTTC.

This clone came up a few times. The rearrangement uses TRBV7-9 and TRBJ2-7; D is perhaps TRBD2 (6 bases). V was cut by 5 bases and J by 3 bases, with 14 bases left in between. CDR3 length: 14 amino acids. Germline V gene lookup returns CDR1 SEHNR and CDR2 FQNEAQ (reference sequence). CDR3 amino acids: CASSLRDLYYEQYF. The CDR3 region has the DNA TGTGCCAGCAGCCTCCGGGACTTATACTACGAGCAGTACTTC.

The chain couples TRBV18 to TRBJ2-3; a possible D gene is TRBD2 (6 bases). The CDR3 is 15 amino acids. V lost 5 bases to trimming and J lost 0 bases, with 12 bases between them. Germline CDR1 KGHSH, CDR2 LQKENI. CDR3 sequence reads: CASSKGGASTDTQYF. The CDR3, as DNA: TGTGCCAGCTCAAAGGGCGGGGCTAGCACAGATACGCAGTATTTT.

This rearrangement joins TRBV19 to TRBJ1-1, with 8 bases fitting TRBD1. V lost 5 bases and J lost 1; bases outside the gene matches: 6. This CDR3 comprises 15 residues. CDR1 is LNHDA and CDR2 is SQIVND in the germline V gene (reference sequence). In nucleotides, the CDR3 is TGTGCCAGTAGTTTAAGGACAGGGCCGAACACTGAAGCTTTCTTT. Its protein product is CASSLRTGPNTEAFF. Filled out from reference TRBV19 and TRBJ1-1, the complete variable domain reads DGGITQSPKYLFRKEGQNVTLSCEQNLNHDAMYWYRQDPGQGLRLIYYSQIVNDFQKGDIAEGYSVSREKKESFPLTVTSAQKNPTAFYLCASSLRTGPNTEAFFGQGTRLTVV.